This passage covers 16 T cell receptor beta chains from one sample sequenced in a study of T cell responses to AZD1222 COVID-19 vaccine. Sequenced by immunoSEQ multiplex PCR; TCRdb stores in-frame clones only, minus some. The sample lists just under 75,000 clones; 80% were seen once. The input for sequencing was peripheral blood, taken 28 days after the second AZD1222 dose. The source is an adult who received the AZD1222 COVID-19 vaccine.

This clone came up a few times. The chain carries TRBV7-9 and TRBJ2-7; D remains ambiguous. V gave up 4 bases and J gave up 4 bases, with 14 bases separating them. From germline, CDR1 is SEHNR and CDR2 FQNEAQ (reference sequence). The CDR3 is made up of 14 amino acids. CDR3 nucleotide sequence: TGTGCCAGCAGCTATTGGGATAACTATTACGAGCAGTACTTC. The encoded protein is CASSYWDNYYEQYF.

The chain is built from TRBV7-2 and TRBJ2-7; TRBD1 aligns across 8 bases. Germline CDR1 and CDR2: SGHTA and FQGNSA. There are 14 residues in the CDR3. With 5 bases clipped from V and 6 bases from J, the junction kept 9 bases outside the gene matches. The chain's CDR3 is CASSTRQGQVEQYF. Written as DNA, the CDR3 is TGTGCCAGCAGCACAAGACAGGGACAGGTCGAGCAGTACTTC.

This chain links TRBV7-9 with TRBJ1-4; a weak D match, TRBD1 (6 bases). This CDR3 is built from 15 residues. From germline, CDR1 is SEHNR and CDR2 FQNEAQ (reference sequence). The ends were cut back, 0 bases at V and 7 bases at J, with 12 bases in the middle. This chain's CDR3 is CASSLAEQGGEKLFF. The CDR3 nucleotides read TGTGCCAGCAGCTTAGCTGAACAGGGAGGTGAAAAACTGTTTTTT. The whole variable domain, filled in from reference TRBV7-9 and TRBJ1-4, reads DTGVSQNPRHKITKRGQNVTFRCDPISEHNRLYWYRQTLGQGPEFLTYFQNEAQLEKSRLLSDRFSAERPKGSFSTLEIQRTEQGDSAMYLCASSLAEQGGEKLFFGSGTQLSVL.

This chain joins TRBV5-6 and TRBJ2-7; 7 nucleotides line up with TRBD2. V shed 4 bases and J 6 bases; nucleotides not matched to a gene: 4. Germline V gene data show CDR1 as SGHDT and CDR2 as YYEEEE. The CDR3 has 12 residues. DNA for the CDR3: TGTGCCAGCAGCCGGGGAGGGGTCGAGCAGTACTTC. The encoded protein is CASSRGGVEQYF. Full variable domain (outside the CDR3, taken from reference TRBV5-6 and TRBJ2-7): DAGVTQSPTHLIKTRGQQVTLRCSPKSGHDTVSWYQQALGQGPQFIFQYYEEEERQRGNFPDRFSGHQFPNYSSELNVNALLLGDSALYLCASSRGGVEQYFGPGTRLTVT.

The chain is built from TRBV27 and TRBJ2-5; D gene ambiguous. V lost 7 bases to trimming and J lost 5 bases, with 8 bases between them. CDR3 length: 11 amino acids. In germline, CDR1 is MNHEY, CDR2 SMNVEV (reference sequence). CDR3 sequence reads: CASTLVETQYF. CDR3 coding DNA: TGTGCCAGCACTCTAGTGGAGACCCAGTACTTC.

This clone has more than one count but fewer than ten. J is TRBJ2-2 and V is TRBV5-1, with TRBD2 matching over 9 bases. The CDR3 sequence is 16 residues long. Germline V lookup: CDR1 SGHRS, CDR2 YFSETQ. The J segment lost 6 bases and the V segment lost 0 bases, leaving 6 bases of the junction unmatched. Written as DNA, the CDR3 is TGCGCCAGCAGCTTGGCTGGACTAGCGCCCGCCGGGGAGCTGTTTTTT. Translated, it gives CASSLAGLAPAGELFF. Complete variable domain (other parts from reference TRBV5-1 and TRBJ2-2): KAGVTQTPRYLIKTRGQQVTLSCSPISGHRSVSWYQQTPGQGLQFLFEYFSETQRNKGNFPGRFSGRQFSNSRSEMNVSTLELGDSALYLCASSLAGLAPAGELFFGEGSRLTVL.

This clone has just a few counts. The V and J genes are TRBV14 and TRBJ2-1; 11 nucleotides agree with TRBD2. Germline V lookup: CDR1 SGHDN, CDR2 FVKESK. Losses at the gene ends were 4 bases for V and 4 bases for J; bases not matched to a gene: 15. This CDR3 has 19 amino acids. CDR3 sequence reads: CASSPPASGGPPIYNEQFF. In DNA, the CDR3 is TGTGCCAGCAGCCCCCCGGCTAGCGGGGGGCCTCCTATTTACAATGAGCAGTTCTTC.

This chain links TRBV6-6 with TRBJ2-1; 15 bases map to TRBD2. V gave up 6 bases and J gave up 7 bases; unmatched junction bases: 7. The CDR3 contains 16 residues. Germline values: CDR1 MNHNY, CDR2 SVGAGI (reference sequence). The CDR3 region has the DNA TGTGCCAGCAGCTCCGGGGGGACTAGCGGGAGGAATGAGCAGTTCTTC. Its translation: CASSSGGTSGRNEQFF.

The chain links TRBV7-9 to TRBJ2-1; D call uncertain. The V and J ends lost 5 bases and 0 bases respectively, with 11 bases between them. The CDR3 contains 15 residues. Per the germline V gene, CDR1 is SEHNR and CDR2 is FQNEAQ (reference sequence). The CDR3, as DNA: TGTGCCAGCAGCCCTAGGCGAGGCTCCTACAATGAGCAGTTCTTC. It is translated as CASSPRRGSYNEQFF.

This clone showed up just once. V gene TRBV28 combines with J gene TRBJ1-4, with D hard to call. Germline V gene data show CDR1 as MDHEN and CDR2 as SYDVKM. The CDR3 spans 18 residues. The V gene lost 6 bases and the J gene lost 3 bases, with 23 bases spanning the gap. The CDR3, as DNA: TGTGCCAGCAGCCCCGGTTTTGTCCGACCGATCTCTAATGAAAAACTGTTTTTT. As protein: CASSPGFVRPISNEKLFF. Filled out from reference TRBV28 and TRBJ1-4, the complete variable domain reads DVKVTQSSRYLVKRTGEKVFLECVQDMDHENMFWYRQDPGLGLRLIYFSYDVKMKEKGDIPEGYSVSREKKERFSLILESASTNQTSMYLCASSPGFVRPISNEKLFFGSGTQLSVL.

As regards this clone: A much larger clone lies a single base off, so this may be a read error. The chain is built from TRBV27 and TRBJ2-3, with D uncertain. Trimming shortened V by 7 bases and J by 2 bases, and 4 bases separated the two germline ends. The CDR3 spans 11 residues. Germline V gene sequence: CDR1 MNHEY, CDR2 SMNVEV (reference sequence). The CDR3 sequence is CASTYTDTQYF. The CDR3 DNA is TGTGCCAGCACCTACACAGATACGCAGTATTTT.

The chain couples TRBV28 to TRBJ1-1, with a weak D call TRBD1 (6 bases). The ends were cut back, 7 bases at V and 2 bases at J, with 11 bases in the middle. This CDR3 spans 13 amino acids. Germline values: CDR1 MDHEN, CDR2 SYDVKM. The CDR3 reads CASTLDRNTEAFF. The CDR3 DNA follows: TGTGCCAGCACCCTGGACAGAAACACTGAAGCTTTCTTT.

This chain uses TRBV19 with TRBJ2-3, with D possibly TRBD1 on 6 matching bases. The CDR3 has 15 residues. The V end lost 7 bases, the J end lost 0 bases, and 14 bases lay between the germline ends. Germline CDR1 LNHDA, CDR2 SQIVND (reference sequence). CDR3 bases: TGTGCCAGTATAAAAGGGGACACTAGCACAGATACGCAGTATTTT. This sequence encodes CASIKGDTSTDTQYF.

This clone was seen once. This sequence joins TRBV5-1 and TRBJ1-5, with TRBD1 as a possible D gene (5 bases). Trimming cost V 4 bases and J 4 bases, with 9 bases left between them. The CDR3 runs to 13 residues. The V gene's germline CDR1 is SGHRS and CDR2 YFSETQ. The CDR3 DNA reads as TGCGCCAGCAGCCAAGGACAAAATCAGCCCCAGCATTTT. Residues: CASSQGQNQPQHF.

This chain links TRBV30 with TRBJ2-1; no clear D. Germline V gene lookup returns CDR1 GTSNPN and CDR2 SVGIG (reference sequence). The V end was cut by 0 bases, the J end by 1 base, with 7 bases between. CDR3 length equals 14 residues. The CDR3 nucleotides read TGTGCCTGGAGTGTAGGACCGTCCTACAATGAGCAGTTCTTC. Translating it yields CAWSVGPSYNEQFF.

The V and J genes are TRBV28 and TRBJ2-7; 9 bases are a match to TRBD1. After removal of 5 bases from V and 7 bases from J, the junction contained 6 bases not matched to a gene. The CDR3 runs 13 residues. The germline CDR1 and CDR2 sequences are MDHEN and SYDVKM. CDR3 protein: CASSPWTGEEQYF. In DNA form, the CDR3 reads TGTGCCAGCAGTCCGTGGACAGGGGAAGAGCAGTACTTC.